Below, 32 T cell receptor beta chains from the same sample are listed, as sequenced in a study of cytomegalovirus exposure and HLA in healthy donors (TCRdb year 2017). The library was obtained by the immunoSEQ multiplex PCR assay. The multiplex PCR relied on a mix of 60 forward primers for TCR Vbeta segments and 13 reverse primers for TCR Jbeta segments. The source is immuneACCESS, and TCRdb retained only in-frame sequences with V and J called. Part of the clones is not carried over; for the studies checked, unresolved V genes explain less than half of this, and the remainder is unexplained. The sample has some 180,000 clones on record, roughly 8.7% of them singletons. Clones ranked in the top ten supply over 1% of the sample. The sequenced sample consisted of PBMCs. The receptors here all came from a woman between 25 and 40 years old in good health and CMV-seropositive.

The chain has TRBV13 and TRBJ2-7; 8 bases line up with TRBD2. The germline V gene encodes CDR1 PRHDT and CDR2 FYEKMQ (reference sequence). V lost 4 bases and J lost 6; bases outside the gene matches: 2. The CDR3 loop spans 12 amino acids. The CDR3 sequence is CASSSGGGEQYF. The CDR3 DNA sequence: TGTGCCAGCAGCTCCGGGGGGGGCGAGCAGTACTTC. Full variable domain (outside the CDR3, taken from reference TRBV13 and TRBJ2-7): AAGVIQSPRHLIKEKRETATLKCYPIPRHDTVYWYQQGPGQDPQFLISFYEKMQSDKGSIPDRFSAQQFSDYHSELNMSSLELGDSALYFCASSSGGGEQYFGPGTRLTVT.

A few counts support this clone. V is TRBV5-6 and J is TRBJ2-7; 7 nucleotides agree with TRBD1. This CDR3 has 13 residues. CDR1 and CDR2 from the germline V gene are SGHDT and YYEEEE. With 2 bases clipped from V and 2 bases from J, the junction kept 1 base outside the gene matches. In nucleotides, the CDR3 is TGTGCCAGCAGCTTCGGACAGGCCTACGAGCAGTACTTC. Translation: CASSFGQAYEQYF.

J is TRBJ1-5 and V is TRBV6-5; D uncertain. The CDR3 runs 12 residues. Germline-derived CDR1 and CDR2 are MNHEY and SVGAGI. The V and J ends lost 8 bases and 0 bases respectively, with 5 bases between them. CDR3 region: CASGSSNQPQHF. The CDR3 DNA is TGTGCCAGCGGGAGTAGCAATCAGCCCCAGCATTTT.

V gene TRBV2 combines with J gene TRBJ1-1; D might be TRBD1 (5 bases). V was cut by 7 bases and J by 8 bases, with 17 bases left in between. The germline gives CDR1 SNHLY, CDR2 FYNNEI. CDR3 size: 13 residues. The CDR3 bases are TGTGCCAGCAAGGATCAGGGCCCCCTCGAAGCTTTCTTT. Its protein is CASKDQGPLEAFF.

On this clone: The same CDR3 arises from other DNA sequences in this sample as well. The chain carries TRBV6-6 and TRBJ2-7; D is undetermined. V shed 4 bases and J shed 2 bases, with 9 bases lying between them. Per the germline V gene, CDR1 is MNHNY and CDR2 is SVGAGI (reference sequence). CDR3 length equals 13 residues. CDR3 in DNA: TGTGCCAGCAGTTCCCGCGGCGCCTACGAGCAGTACTTC. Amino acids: CASSSRGAYEQYF.

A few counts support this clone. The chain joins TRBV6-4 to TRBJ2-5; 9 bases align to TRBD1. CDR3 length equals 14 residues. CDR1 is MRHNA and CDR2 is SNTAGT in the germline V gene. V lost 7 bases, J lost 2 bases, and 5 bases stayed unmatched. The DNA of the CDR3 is TGTGCCAGCAACCCCGGGACAGGGCAAGAGACCCAGTACTTC. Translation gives CASNPGTGQETQYF.

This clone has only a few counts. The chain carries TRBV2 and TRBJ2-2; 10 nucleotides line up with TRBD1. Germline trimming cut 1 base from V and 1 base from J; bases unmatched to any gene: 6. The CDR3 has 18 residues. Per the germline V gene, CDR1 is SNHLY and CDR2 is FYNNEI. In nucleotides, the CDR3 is TGTGCCAGCAGTGAAGGACAGGGGGCCTGGTGGAACACCGGGGAGCTGTTTTTT. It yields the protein CASSEGQGAWWNTGELFF.

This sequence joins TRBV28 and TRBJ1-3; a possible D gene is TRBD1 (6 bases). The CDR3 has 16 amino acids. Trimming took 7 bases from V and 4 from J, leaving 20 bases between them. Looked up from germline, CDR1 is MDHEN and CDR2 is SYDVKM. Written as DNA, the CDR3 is TGTGCCAGCACCCGGGACATTCCTACCCCCGGAAACACCATATATTTT. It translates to CASTRDIPTPGNTIYF. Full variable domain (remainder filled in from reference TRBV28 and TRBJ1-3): DVKVTQSSRYLVKRTGEKVFLECVQDMDHENMFWYRQDPGLGLRLIYFSYDVKMKEKGDIPEGYSVSREKKERFSLILESASTNQTSMYLCASTRDIPTPGNTIYFGEGSWLTVV.

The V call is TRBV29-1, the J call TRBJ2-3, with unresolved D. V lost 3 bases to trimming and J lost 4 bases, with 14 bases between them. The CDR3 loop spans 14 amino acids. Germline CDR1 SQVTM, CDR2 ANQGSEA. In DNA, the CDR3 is TGCAGCGTTGACACTACTTATCAGTCAGATACGCAGTATTTT. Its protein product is CSVDTTYQSDTQYF.

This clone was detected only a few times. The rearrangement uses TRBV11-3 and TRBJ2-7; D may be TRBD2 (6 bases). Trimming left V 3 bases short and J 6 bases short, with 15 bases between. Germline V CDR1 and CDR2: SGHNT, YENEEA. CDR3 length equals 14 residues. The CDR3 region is CASSLSRGAVEQYF. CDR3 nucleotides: TGTGCCAGCAGCTTGAGCCGCGGGGCTGTCGAGCAGTACTTC.

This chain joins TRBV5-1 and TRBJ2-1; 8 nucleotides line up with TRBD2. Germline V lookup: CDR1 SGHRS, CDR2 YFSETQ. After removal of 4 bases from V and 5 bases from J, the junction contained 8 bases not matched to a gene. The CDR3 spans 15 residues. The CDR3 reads CASSPSGSLDNEQFF. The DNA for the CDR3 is TGCGCCAGCAGCCCGAGCGGGAGTCTTGACAATGAGCAGTTCTTC. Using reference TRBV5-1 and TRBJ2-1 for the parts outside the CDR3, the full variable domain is KAGVTQTPRYLIKTRGQQVTLSCSPISGHRSVSWYQQTPGQGLQFLFEYFSETQRNKGNFPGRFSGRQFSNSRSEMNVSTLELGDSALYLCASSPSGSLDNEQFFGPGTRLTVL.

The CDR3 nucleotides are TGTGCCAGCAGCTTAATCCCGGGTCGGGCAGGGGGCTACGAGCAGTACTTC. This gives the protein CASSLIPGRAGGYEQYF. The rearrangement uses TRBV7-9 and TRBJ2-7; 7 bases agree with TRBD1. Trimming took 2 bases from V and 3 from J; bases not matched to a gene: 13. CDR1 and CDR2 (germline): SEHNR, FQNEAQ (reference sequence). The CDR3 contains 17 residues.

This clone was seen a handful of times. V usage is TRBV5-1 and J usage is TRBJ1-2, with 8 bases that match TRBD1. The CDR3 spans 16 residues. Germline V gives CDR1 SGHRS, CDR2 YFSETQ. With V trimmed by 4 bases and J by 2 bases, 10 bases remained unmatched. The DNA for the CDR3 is TGCGCCAGCAGCACCGGACAGGGCCAGAAAAACTATGGCTACACCTTC. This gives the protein CASSTGQGQKNYGYTF.

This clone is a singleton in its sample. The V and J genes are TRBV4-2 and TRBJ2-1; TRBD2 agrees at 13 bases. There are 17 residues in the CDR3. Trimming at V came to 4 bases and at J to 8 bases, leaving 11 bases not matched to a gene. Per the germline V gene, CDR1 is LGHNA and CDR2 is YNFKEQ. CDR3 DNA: TGTGCCAGCAGCCCTAAAATAAGGACTAGCGGGAGCCATGAGCAGTTCTTC. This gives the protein CASSPKIRTSGSHEQFF.

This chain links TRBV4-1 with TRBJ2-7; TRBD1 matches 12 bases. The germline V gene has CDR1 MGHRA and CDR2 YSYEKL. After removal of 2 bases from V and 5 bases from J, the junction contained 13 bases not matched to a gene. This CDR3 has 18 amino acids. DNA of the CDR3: TGCGCCAGCAGCCAACAACCGACGGGACAGGGGGCGGGAAACGAGCAGTACTTC. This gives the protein CASSQQPTGQGAGNEQYF.

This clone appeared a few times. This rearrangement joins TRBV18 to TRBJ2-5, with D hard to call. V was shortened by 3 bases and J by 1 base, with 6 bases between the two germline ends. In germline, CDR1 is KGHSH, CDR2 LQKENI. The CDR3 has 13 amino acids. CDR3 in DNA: TGTGCCAGCTCACCCTCCCCCCAAGAGACCCAGTACTTC. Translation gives CASSPSPQETQYF. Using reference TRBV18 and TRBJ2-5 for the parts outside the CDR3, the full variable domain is NAGVMQNPRHLVRRRGQEARLRCSPMKGHSHVYWYRQLPEEGLKFMVYLQKENIIDESGMPKERFSAEFPKEGPSILRIQQVVRGDSAAYFCASSPSPQETQYFGPGTRLLVL.

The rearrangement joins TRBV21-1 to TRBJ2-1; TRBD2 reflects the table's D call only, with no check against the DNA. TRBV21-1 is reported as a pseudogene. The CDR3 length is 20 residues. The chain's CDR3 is CASSKKRVGRAKSSYNEQFF. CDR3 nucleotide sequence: TGTGCCAGCAGCAAAAAGCGGGTAGGGCGGGCCAAATCCTCCTACAATGAGCAGTTCTTC.

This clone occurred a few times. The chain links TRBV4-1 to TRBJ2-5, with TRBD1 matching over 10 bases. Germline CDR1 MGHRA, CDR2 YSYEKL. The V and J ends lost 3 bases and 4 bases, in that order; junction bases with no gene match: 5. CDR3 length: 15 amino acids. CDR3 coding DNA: TGCGCCAGCAGCCATCCGGGACAGGGGCTAGAGACCCAGTACTTC. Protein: CASSHPGQGLETQYF.

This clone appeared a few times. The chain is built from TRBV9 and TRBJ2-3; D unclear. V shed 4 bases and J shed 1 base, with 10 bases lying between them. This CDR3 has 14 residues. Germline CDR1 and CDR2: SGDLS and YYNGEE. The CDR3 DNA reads TGTGCCAGCAGCCCGTCGACTGGCACAGATACGCAGTATTTT. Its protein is CASSPSTGTDTQYF.

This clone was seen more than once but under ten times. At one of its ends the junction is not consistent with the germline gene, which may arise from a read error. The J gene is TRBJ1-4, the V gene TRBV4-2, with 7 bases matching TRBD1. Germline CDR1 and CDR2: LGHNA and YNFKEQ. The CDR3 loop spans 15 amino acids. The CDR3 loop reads CASGESGGTNEKMFF. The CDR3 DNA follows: TGTGCCAGCGGGGAATCAGGGGGAACTAATGAAAAAATGTTTTTT.

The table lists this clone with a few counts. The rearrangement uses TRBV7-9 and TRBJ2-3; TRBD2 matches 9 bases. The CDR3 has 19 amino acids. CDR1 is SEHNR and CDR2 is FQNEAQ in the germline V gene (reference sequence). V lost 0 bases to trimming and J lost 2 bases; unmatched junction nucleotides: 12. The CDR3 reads CASSLASWGAGGPTDTQYF. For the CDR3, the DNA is TGTGCCAGCAGCTTAGCATCCTGGGGAGCGGGAGGACCCACAGATACGCAGTATTTT.

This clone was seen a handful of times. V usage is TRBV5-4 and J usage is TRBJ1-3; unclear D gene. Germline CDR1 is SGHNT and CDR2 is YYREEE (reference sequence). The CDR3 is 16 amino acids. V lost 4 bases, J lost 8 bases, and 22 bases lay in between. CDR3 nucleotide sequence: TGTGCCAGCAGCCTTCCGGCAGGCTCCGGCAAAGACACCATATATTTT. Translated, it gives CASSLPAGSGKDTIYF.

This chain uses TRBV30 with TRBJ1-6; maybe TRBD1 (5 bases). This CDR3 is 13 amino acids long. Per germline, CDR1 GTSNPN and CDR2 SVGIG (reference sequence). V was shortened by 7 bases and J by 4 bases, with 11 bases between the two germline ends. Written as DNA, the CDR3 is TGTGCCTTCCACCCAGGGTATAATTCACCCCTCCACTTT. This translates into CAFHPGYNSPLHF.

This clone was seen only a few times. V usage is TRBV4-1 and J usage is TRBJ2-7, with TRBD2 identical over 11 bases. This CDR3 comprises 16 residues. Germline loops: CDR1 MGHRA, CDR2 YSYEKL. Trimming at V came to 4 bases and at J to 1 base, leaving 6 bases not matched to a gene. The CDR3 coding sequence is TGCGCCAGCAGCCCCGATACTAGCGGGGGTTCCTACGAGCAGTACTTC. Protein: CASSPDTSGGSYEQYF.

The CDR3 nucleotides are TGTGCCAGCAGTGACCTGGACAGACCAACGTACTTC. Amino acid sequence: CASSDLDRPTYF. The rearrangement links TRBV6-1 to TRBJ2-7, with D possibly being TRBD1 (6 bases). This CDR3 spans 12 amino acids. From germline, CDR1 is MNHNS and CDR2 SASEGT. Trimming stripped 3 bases from V and 12 bases from J, with 15 bases between.

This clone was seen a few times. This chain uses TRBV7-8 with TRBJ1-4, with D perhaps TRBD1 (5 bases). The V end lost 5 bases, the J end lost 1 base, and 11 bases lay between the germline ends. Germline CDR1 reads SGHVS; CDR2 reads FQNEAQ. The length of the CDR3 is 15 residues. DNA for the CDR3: TGTGCCAGCAGCCCTGCTAGGGGAACTAATGAAAAACTGTTTTTT. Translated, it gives CASSPARGTNEKLFF.

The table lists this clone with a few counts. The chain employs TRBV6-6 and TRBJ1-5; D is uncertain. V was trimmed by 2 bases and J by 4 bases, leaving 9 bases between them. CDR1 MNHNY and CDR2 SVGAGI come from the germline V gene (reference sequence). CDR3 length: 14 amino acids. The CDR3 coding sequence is TGTGCCAGCAGTTACGGGCAGAGTAATCAGCCCCAGCATTTT. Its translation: CASSYGQSNQPQHF.

The CDR3 loop is CARVGGTSGRLVKNIQYF. CDR3 nucleotides: TGTGCCAGAGTGGGGGGGACTAGCGGGAGATTGGTCAAAAACATTCAGTACTTC. This chain uses TRBV19 with TRBJ2-4; 14 bases are a match to TRBD2. The CDR3 is made up of 18 amino acids. Germline-derived CDR1 and CDR2 are LNHDA and SQIVND (reference sequence). V trimming: 9 bases; J trimming: 3 bases; junction bases outside the gene matches: 13.

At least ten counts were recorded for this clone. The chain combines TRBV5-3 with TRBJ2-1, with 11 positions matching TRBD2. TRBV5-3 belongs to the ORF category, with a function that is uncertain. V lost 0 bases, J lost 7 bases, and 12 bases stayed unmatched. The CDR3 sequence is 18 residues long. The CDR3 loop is CARSLGGTLAGGWNEQFF. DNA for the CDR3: TGTGCCAGAAGCTTGGGAGGAACGCTAGCGGGAGGATGGAATGAGCAGTTCTTC.

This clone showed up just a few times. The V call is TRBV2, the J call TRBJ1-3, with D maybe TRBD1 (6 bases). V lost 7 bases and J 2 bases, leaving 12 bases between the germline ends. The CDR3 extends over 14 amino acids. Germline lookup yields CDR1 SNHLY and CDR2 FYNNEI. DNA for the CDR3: TGTGCCAGCAACACTCAGGGGCCTGGAAACACCATATATTTT. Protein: CASNTQGPGNTIYF.

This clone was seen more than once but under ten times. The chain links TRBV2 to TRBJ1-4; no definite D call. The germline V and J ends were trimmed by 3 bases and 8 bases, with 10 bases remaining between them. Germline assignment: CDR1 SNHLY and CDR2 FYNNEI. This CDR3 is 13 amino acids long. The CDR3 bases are TGTGCCAGCAGTGAGGAGCCTCCAGAAAAACTGTTTTTT. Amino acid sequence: CASSEEPPEKLFF.

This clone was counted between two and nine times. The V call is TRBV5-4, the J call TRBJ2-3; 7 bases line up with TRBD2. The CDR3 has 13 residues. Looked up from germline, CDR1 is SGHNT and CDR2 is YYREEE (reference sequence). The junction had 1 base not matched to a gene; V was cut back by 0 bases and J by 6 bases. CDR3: CASSLGREDTQYF. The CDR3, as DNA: TGTGCCAGCAGCTTGGGGCGGGAGGATACGCAGTATTTT.